The clone carrying this T cell receptor (beta chain) was detected a few times. As yet, its antigen is unknown. This sample stems from a study of cytomegalovirus exposure and HLA in healthy donors. When sampled, the donors appeared nominally healthy, though they likely had unrecorded immune exposures. This CDR3 has 13 residues. Germline V lookup: CDR1 SGHTA, CDR2 FQGTGA. V lost 4 bases to trimming and J lost 6 bases; unmatched junction nucleotides: 3. Primers included in the PCR were 60 Vbeta and 13 Jbeta primers. The data were produced by immunoSEQ multiplex PCR, yet TCRdb's version contains in-frame clones alone and is incomplete. The sample contains 30,000 to 40,000 clones, 55% to 80% of which appear only once. Study results and caveats: Analysis was carried out at a later point, and it linked a missense DCLRE1C variant to TCR beta V- and J-gene trimming. Among TCR beta chains of equal frequency, HLA-associated ones were more clonally expanded in a later analysis.

The TCR originated in a man between 35 and 55 years old in good health and CMV-seropositive. V and J are TRBV7-3 and TRBJ2-7, with 10 bases fitting TRBD1. Material for sequencing was PBMCs. The CDR3 spells CASSWDRGSEQYF. CDR3 nucleotides: TGTGCCAGCAGCTGGGACAGGGGTTCCGAGCAGTACTTC.